These T cell receptor beta chains were read from a single sample in a study of CD8+ T cells in alopecia areata. Method: immunoSEQ multiplex PCR; TCRdb's copy keeps in-frame clones and lacks some. The sample shows about 250,000 clones, about three fifths of them seen only once. The sample here was CD4+ T cells sorted from blood, taken at roughly week 52, from a patient treated with tofacitinib. Receptors originate from a human donor with alopecia areata. Both conserved end residues are part of each CDR3. D genes are given only for firm matches. Part of the rows lack a size; the others show once, few, many or a class for expanded clones.

D gene	J gene	clone size	V gene	CDR3 DNA	CDR3 protein
-	TRBJ1-2	-	TRBV6-5	TGTGCCAGCAGGGAGGGGAACTATGGCTACACCTTC	CASREGNYGYTF
TRBD2	TRBJ2-7	-	TRBV18	TGTGCCAGCTCACCACGCGGGGGATCCTACGAGCAGTACTTC	CASSPRGGSYEQYF
-	TRBJ2-2	-	TRBV6-5	TGTGCCAGCAGTTACTCGAGAGGGCCGAACACCGGGGAGCTGTTTTTT	CASSYSRGPNTGELFF
-	TRBJ1-4	-	TRBV5-1	TGCGCCAGCAGCTTCGGAGGGGTTGGTAATGAAAAACTGTTTTTT	CASSFGGVGNEKLFF
-	TRBJ2-3	-	TRBV11-2	TGTGCCAGCAGCCAAACAGGGGATACGCAGTATTTT	CASSQTGDTQYF
-	TRBJ2-7	-	TRBV30	TGTGCCTGGAGCCCCTTGGACGAGCAGTACTTC	CAWSPLDEQYF
-	TRBJ2-7	once	TRBV30	TGTGCCTGGAGTGTAAGGGGGGCGACCTACGAGCAGTACTTC	CAWSVRGATYEQYF
TRBD1	TRBJ2-5	-	TRBV4-1	TGCGCCAGCAGCCAAGAAACAGGGGGCCAGACCCAGTACTTC	CASSQETGGQTQYF
TRBD1	TRBJ1-1	-	TRBV5-1	TGCGCCAGCAGCCCCGACGACAGGGGAGCTTTCTTT	CASSPDDRGAFF
-	TRBJ2-7	-	TRBV7-9	TGTGCCAGCAGCGTTAGTACTAACACTTACGGGCAGTACTTC	CASSVSTNTYGQYF
-	TRBJ2-5	-	TRBV7-9	TGTGCCAGCAGCTTAGTAGCGGAGACCCAGTACTTC	CASSLVAETQYF
-	TRBJ2-3	-	TRBV7-8	TGTGCCAGCAGCTTAGGTTGGCAGGTCACAGATACGCAGTATTTT	CASSLGWQVTDTQYF
TRBD2	TRBJ2-3	-	TRBV5-6	TGTGCCAGCAGCTTGTACCGGGGGGGAAACACAGATACGCAGTATTTT	CASSLYRGGNTDTQYF
-	TRBJ2-7	few	TRBV29-1	TGCAGCGTTGGAGACTCGCCGTACGAGCAGTACTTC	CSVGDSPYEQYF
-	TRBJ2-3	few	TRBV9	TGTGCCAGCAGCACCCGGGGTGACATAGCAGATACGCAGTATTTT	CASSTRGDIADTQYF
TRBD2	TRBJ2-3	-	TRBV9	TGTGCCAGCAGCGTAGCCCCAGCGGGGGGCACAGATACGCAGTATTTT	CASSVAPAGGTDTQYF
-	TRBJ2-7	few	TRBV14	TGTGCCAGCAGCCAACACGGGGAGCAGTACTTC	CASSQHGEQYF
-	TRBJ1-6	few	TRBV5-4	TGTGCCAGCAGCTTGGAGGGGCTAGGTTTCTCACCCCTCCACTTT	CASSLEGLGFSPLHF
-	TRBJ1-1	-	TRBV6-5	TGTGCCAGCAGCCATGACAGTTTAGATGAAGCTTTCTTT	CASSHDSLDEAFF
TRBD2	TRBJ2-3	-	TRBV6-6	TGTGCCACCTTTAGCGGGGTCACAGATACGCAGTATTTT	CATFSGVTDTQYF
TRBD1	TRBJ1-2	once	TRBV10-3	TGTGCCATCAGTGAGCAGGGACAGGGTACCGTCTACACCTTC	CAISEQGQGTVYTF
-	TRBJ2-5	-	TRBV30	TGTGCCTGCACGGGGCAGACTCAAGAGACCCAGTACTTC	CACTGQTQETQYF
-	TRBJ2-1	-	TRBV29-1	TGCAGCGTTGCAGGAGGGAGCAATGAGCAGTTCTTC	CSVAGGSNEQFF
TRBD1	TRBJ1-4	-	TRBV30	TGTGCCTGGAGGAGTAAGGGACAGGAACTGTTTTTT	CAWRSKGQELFF
-	TRBJ2-5	-	TRBV7-8	TGTGCCAGCAGCTTTCGGATGGCAGAGACCCAGTACTTC	CASSFRMAETQYF
-	TRBJ2-3	few	TRBV5-1	TGCGCCAGCAGCTTGGAAAGTTGGGCAGATACGCAGTATTTT	CASSLESWADTQYF
TRBD1	TRBJ1-2	-	TRBV9	TGTGCCAGCAGTAGGGACAGGGGGAATGGCTACACCTTC	CASSRDRGNGYTF
-	TRBJ2-5	-	TRBV20-1	TGCAGTGCTAGGATCGAGACCCAGTACTTC	CSARIETQYF
-	TRBJ2-4	-	TRBV4-1	TGCGCCAGCAGCCAGGTGACAGGAAAAAACATTCAGTACTTC	CASSQVTGKNIQYF
TRBD1	TRBJ1-4	-	TRBV30	TGTGCCTGTACGGGACAGGGGGCCGAAAAACTGTTTTTT	CACTGQGAEKLFF
TRBD2	TRBJ2-3	few	TRBV5-6	TGTGCCAGCAGCTTAGCGGGGAGAGGTACAGATACGCAGTATTTT	CASSLAGRGTDTQYF
-	TRBJ1-1	-	TRBV9	TGTGCCAGCAGCGTGTCGGATTACACTGAAGCTTTCTTT	CASSVSDYTEAFF
-	TRBJ2-7	-	TRBV29-1	TGCAGCGTGACCCTTCAGGCCTACGAGCAGTACTTC	CSVTLQAYEQYF
TRBD1	TRBJ1-5	-	TRBV7-9	TGTGCCAGCAGCCGGGACAGGGCCCGGCCCCAGCATTTT	CASSRDRARPQHF
TRBD2	TRBJ2-1	few	TRBV30	TGTGCCTGGAGGGTACTAGCGGGGGGGCCGGGTGAGCAGTTCTTC	CAWRVLAGGPGEQFF
-	TRBJ1-1	-	TRBV5-1	TGCGCCAGCAGCTCGTCCGGCGGGAACACTGAAGCTTTCTTT	CASSSSGGNTEAFF